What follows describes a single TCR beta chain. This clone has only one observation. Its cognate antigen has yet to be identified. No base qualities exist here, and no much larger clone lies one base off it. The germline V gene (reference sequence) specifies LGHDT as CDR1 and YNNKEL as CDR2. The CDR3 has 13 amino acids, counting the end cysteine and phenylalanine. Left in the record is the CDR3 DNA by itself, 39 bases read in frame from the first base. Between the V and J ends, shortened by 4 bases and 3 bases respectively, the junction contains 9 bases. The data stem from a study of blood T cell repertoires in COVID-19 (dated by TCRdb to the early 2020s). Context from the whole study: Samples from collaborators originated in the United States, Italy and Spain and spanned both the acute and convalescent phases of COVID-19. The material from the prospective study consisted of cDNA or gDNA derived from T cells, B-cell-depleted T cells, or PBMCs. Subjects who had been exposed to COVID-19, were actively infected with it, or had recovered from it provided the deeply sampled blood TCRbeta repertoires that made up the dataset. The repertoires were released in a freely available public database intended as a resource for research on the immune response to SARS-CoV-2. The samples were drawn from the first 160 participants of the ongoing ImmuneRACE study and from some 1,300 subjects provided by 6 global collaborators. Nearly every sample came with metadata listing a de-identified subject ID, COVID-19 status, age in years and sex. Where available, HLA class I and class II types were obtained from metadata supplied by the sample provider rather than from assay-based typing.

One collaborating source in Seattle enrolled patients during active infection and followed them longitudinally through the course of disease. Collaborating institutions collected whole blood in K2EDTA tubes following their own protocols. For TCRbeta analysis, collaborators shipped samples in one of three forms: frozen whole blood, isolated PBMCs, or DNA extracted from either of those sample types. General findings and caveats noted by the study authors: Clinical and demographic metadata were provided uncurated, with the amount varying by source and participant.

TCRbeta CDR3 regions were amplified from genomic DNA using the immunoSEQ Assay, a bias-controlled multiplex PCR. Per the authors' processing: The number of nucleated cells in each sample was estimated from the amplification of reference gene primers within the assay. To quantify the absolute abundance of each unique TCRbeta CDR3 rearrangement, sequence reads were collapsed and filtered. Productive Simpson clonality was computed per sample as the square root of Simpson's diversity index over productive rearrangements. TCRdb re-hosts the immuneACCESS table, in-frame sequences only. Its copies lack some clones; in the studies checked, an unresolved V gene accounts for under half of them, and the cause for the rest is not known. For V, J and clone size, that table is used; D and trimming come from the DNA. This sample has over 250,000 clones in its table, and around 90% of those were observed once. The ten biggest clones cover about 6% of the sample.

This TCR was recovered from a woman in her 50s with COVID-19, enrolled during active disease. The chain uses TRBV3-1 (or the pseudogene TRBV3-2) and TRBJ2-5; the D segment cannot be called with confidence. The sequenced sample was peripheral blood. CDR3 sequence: CASSPVLKETQYF. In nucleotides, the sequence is TGTGCCAGCAGCCCAGTGCTTAAAGAGACCCAGTACTTC.